Below are 14 T cell receptor beta chains sequenced from a single sample in a study of memory CD4+ T cells and cytomegalovirus serostatus. Single viable CD3+CD4+CD8-CD45RO+ cells were sorted as the memory CD4+ T cells. Profiling relied on immunoSEQ multiplex PCR, and the TCRdb table lists in-frame clones only, not all of them. This table has roughly 84,000 clones, approximately 80% appearing once. The sequenced sample consisted of memory CD4+ T cells from blood. The receptor source for this set is an adult in good health and CMV-seronegative.

V usage is TRBV7-9 and J usage is TRBJ2-2; D unclear. With 2 bases removed from V and 7 bases from J, the gap between germline ends came to 8 bases. In germline, CDR1 is SEHNR, CDR2 FQNEAQ (reference sequence). CDR3 length: 13 residues. The CDR3 loop is CASSLNQFGELFF. The CDR3 DNA follows: TGTGCCAGCAGCTTAAACCAATTCGGGGAGCTGTTTTTT.

This clone appeared once. V and J are TRBV7-3 and TRBJ2-7; 8 nucleotides line up with TRBD2. J lost 4 bases, V lost 4 bases, and 9 bases had no gene match. The CDR3 has 15 residues. Per germline, CDR1 SGHTA and CDR2 FQGTGA. The chain's CDR3 is CASSSNGRGEYEQYF. CDR3 nucleotides: TGTGCCAGCAGCTCCAACGGGCGGGGGGAGTACGAGCAGTACTTC.

The genes are TRBV5-1 and TRBJ2-1; 9 bases align to TRBD2. The CDR3 has 16 amino acids. The junction had 4 bases not matched to a gene; V was cut back by 0 bases and J by 3 bases. Germline V gene sequence: CDR1 SGHRS, CDR2 YFSETQ. The CDR3: CASSLDPSGDYNEQFF. CDR3 sequence (DNA): TGCGCCAGCAGCTTGGATCCTAGCGGGGACTACAATGAGCAGTTCTTC.

V is TRBV30 and J is TRBJ2-5, with D hard to call. Trimming took 4 bases from V and 5 from J, leaving 11 bases between them. The CDR3 is 12 residues long. Germline V lookup: CDR1 GTSNPN, CDR2 SVGIG (reference sequence). The CDR3 spells CAWNRPDETQYF. The CDR3 bases are TGTGCCTGGAATAGGCCGGACGAGACCCAGTACTTC.

This clone was seen a few times. The V gene is TRBV7-9, the J gene TRBJ1-5; D ambiguous. From germline, CDR1 is SEHNR and CDR2 FQNEAQ (reference sequence). V lost 2 bases and J lost 4, with 6 bases in between. This CDR3 region has 13 residues. CDR3 coding DNA: TGTGCCAGCAGCTTAAACTGGAATCAGCCCCAGCATTTT. Its protein is CASSLNWNQPQHF.

The J gene is TRBJ2-2, the V gene TRBV9; TRBD1 agrees at 7 bases. The V segment lost 2 bases and the J segment 3 bases; nucleotides outside the gene matches: 4. This CDR3 is 15 amino acids long. Germline-derived CDR1 and CDR2 are SGDLS and YYNGEE. The CDR3 is CASSVEQGYTGELFF. CDR3 sequence (DNA): TGTGCCAGCAGCGTGGAACAGGGGTACACCGGGGAGCTGTTTTTT.

DNA for the CDR3: TGTGCCAGCAGCTTAGCGTCGAGCGGGCGAACGAGCTCCTACGAGCAGTACTTC. Its protein is CASSLASSGRTSSYEQYF. The chain recombines TRBV7-2 with TRBJ2-7; maybe TRBD2 (6 bases). The CDR3 is 18 amino acids. CDR1 is SGHTA and CDR2 is FQGNSA in the germline V gene. V shed 0 bases and J shed 0 bases, with 18 bases lying between them.

This chain links TRBV12-5 with TRBJ1-1; the D gene is possibly TRBD1 (5 bases). V was trimmed by 5 bases and J by 3 bases, leaving 10 bases between them. The CDR3 loop spans 13 amino acids. Germline loops: CDR1 LGHNT, CDR2 FRNRAP. The CDR3 spells CASGQGEDTEAFF. In DNA, the CDR3 is TGTGCTAGTGGTCAGGGCGAGGACACTGAAGCTTTCTTT.

The rearrangement joins TRBV30 to TRBJ1-4, with 9 bases identical to TRBD1. Germline lookup yields CDR1 GTSNPN and CDR2 SVGIG (reference sequence). This CDR3 is built from 16 residues. Losses at the gene ends were 3 bases for V and 3 bases for J; bases not matched to a gene: 8. This CDR3 reads CAWRENRGRANEKLFF. DNA for the CDR3: TGTGCCTGGAGGGAAAACAGGGGGCGAGCTAATGAAAAACTGTTTTTT.

The rearrangement links TRBV9 to TRBJ2-7; D is perhaps TRBD1 or TRBD2 (5 bases each). Trimming removed 4 bases from V and 5 bases from J, with 19 bases in between. CDR1 is SGDLS and CDR2 is YYNGEE in the germline V gene. CDR3 length: 15 residues. The CDR3 sequence is CASSLTGTPSNEQYF. DNA of the CDR3: TGTGCCAGCAGCTTAACCGGGACCCCGAGCAACGAGCAGTACTTC.

The rearrangement joins TRBV7-3 to TRBJ1-6; D is perhaps TRBD1 (6 bases). Per the germline V gene, CDR1 is SGHTA and CDR2 is FQGTGA. V dropped 1 base and J dropped 6 bases, with 13 bases sitting between them. CDR3 size: 16 residues. CDR3 in amino acids: CASSLRGGGTNSPLHF. In nucleotides, the CDR3 is TGTGCCAGCAGCTTAAGAGGGGGAGGAACTAATTCACCCCTCCACTTT.

This clone was counted once. This rearrangement joins TRBV9 to TRBJ2-1; D not resolved. V lost 2 bases, J lost 2 bases, and 2 bases lay in between. In germline, CDR1 is SGDLS, CDR2 YYNGEE. The CDR3 has 12 amino acids. The CDR3 DNA sequence: TGTGCCAGCAGCGTTACCTACAATGAGCAGTTCTTC. It codes for CASSVTYNEQFF.

The rearrangement joins TRBV5-4 to TRBJ2-7, with 8 bases identical to TRBD1. Germline CDR1 SGHNT, CDR2 YYREEE (reference sequence). After removal of 5 bases from V and 3 bases from J, the junction contained 10 bases not matched to a gene. CDR3 size: 15 residues. The CDR3, as DNA: TGTGCCAGCAGGATACAGGGGGTCTGGGGCTACGAGCAGTACTTC. It translates to CASRIQGVWGYEQYF.

V gene TRBV4-2 combines with J gene TRBJ2-1, with D possibly being TRBD2 (6 bases). Trimming shortened V by 4 bases and J by 0 bases, and 16 bases separated the two germline ends. This CDR3 spans 17 amino acids. Germline V lookup: CDR1 LGHNA, CDR2 YNFKEQ. This chain's CDR3 is CASSLGARGGSYNEQFF. CDR3 nucleotides: TGTGCCAGCAGCCTCGGGGCCCGGGGAGGCTCCTACAATGAGCAGTTCTTC.